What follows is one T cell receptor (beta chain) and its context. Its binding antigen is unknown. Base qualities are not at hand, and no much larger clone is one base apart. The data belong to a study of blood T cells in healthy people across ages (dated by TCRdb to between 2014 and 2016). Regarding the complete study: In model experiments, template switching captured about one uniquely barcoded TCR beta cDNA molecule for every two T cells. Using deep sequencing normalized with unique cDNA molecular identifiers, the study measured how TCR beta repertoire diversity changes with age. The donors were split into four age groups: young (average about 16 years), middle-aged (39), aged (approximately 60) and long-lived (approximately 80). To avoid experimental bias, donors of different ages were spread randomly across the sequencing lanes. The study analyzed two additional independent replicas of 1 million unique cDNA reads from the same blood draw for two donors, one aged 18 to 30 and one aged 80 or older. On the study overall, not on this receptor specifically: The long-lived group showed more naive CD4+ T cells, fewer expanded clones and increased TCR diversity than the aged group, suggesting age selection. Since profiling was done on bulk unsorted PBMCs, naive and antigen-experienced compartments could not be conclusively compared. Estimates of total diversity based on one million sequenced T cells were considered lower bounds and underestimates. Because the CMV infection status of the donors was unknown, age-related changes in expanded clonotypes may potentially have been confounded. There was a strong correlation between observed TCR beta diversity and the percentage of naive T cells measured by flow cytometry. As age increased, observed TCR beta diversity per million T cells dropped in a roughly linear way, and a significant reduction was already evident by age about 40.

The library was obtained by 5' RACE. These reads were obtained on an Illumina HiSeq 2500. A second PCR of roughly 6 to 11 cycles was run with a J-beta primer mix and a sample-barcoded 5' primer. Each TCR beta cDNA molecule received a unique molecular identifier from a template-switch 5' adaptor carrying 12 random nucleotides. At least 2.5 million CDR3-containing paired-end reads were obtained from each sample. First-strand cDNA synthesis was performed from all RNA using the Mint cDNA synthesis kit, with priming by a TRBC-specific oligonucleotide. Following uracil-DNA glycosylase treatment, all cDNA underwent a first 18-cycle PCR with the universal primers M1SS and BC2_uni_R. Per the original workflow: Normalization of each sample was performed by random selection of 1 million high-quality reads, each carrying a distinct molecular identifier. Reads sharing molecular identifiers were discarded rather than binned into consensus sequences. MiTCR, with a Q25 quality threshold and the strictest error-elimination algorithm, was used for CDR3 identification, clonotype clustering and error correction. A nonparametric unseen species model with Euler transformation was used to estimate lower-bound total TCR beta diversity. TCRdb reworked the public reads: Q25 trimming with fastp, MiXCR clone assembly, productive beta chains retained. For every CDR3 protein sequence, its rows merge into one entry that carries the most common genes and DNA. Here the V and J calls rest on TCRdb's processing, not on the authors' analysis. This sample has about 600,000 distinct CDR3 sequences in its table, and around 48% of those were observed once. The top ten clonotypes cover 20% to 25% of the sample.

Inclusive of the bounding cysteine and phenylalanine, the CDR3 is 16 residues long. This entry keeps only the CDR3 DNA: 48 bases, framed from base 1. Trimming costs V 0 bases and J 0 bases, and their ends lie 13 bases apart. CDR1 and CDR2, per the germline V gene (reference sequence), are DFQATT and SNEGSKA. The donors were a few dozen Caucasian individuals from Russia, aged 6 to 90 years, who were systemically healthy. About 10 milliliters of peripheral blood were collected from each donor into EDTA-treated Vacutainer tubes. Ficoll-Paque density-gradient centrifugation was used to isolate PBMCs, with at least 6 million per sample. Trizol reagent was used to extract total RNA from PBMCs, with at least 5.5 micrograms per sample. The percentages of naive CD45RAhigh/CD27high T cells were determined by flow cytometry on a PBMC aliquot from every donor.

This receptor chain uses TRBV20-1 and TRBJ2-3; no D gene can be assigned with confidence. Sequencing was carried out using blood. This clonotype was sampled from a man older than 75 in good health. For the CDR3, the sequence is CSARDWGGVSTDTQYF. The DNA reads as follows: TGCAGTGCTAGAGATTGGGGTGGTGTCAGCACAGATACGCAGTATTTT.